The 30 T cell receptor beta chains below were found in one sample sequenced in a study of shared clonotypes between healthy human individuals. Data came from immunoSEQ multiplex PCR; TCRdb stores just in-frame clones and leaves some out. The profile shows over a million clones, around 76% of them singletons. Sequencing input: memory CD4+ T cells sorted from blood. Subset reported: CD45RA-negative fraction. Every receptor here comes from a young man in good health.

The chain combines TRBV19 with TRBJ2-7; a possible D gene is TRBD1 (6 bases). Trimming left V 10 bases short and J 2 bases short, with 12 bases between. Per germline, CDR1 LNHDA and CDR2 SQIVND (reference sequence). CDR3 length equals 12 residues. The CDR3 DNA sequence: TGTGCCACAAAGACAGGTCCCTACGAGCAGTACTTC. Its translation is CATKTGPYEQYF.

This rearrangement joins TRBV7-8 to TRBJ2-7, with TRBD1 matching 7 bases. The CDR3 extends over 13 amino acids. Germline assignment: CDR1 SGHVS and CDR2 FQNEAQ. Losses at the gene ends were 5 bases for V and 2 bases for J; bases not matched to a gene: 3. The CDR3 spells CASSVDRAYEQYF. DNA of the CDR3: TGTGCCAGCAGCGTCGACAGGGCCTACGAGCAGTACTTC.

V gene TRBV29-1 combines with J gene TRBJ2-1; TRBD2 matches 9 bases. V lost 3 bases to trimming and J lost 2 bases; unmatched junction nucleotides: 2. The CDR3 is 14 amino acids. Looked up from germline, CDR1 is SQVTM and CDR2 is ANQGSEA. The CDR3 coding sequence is TGCAGCGTTGAGAAGCGGGAGGCCTACAATGAGCAGTTCTTC. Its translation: CSVEKREAYNEQFF.

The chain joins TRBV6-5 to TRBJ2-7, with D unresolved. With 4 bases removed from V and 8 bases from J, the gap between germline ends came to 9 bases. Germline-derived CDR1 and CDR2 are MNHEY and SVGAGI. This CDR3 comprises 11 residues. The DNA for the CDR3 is TGTGCCAGCAGTTCCTCCACCCAGCAGTACTTC. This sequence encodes CASSSSTQQYF.

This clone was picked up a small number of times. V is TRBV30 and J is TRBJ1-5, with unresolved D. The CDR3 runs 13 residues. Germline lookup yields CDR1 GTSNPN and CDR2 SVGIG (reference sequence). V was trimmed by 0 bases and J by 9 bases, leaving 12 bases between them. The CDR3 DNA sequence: TGTGCCTGGAGTGTACAGAAGGGCACGCCCCAGCATTTT. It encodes CAWSVQKGTPQHF.

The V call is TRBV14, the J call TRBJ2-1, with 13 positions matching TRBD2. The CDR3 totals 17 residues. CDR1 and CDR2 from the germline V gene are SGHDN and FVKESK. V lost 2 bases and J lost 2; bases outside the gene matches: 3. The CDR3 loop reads CASSQLTSGGAYNEQFF. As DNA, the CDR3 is TGTGCCAGCAGCCAATTAACTAGCGGGGGGGCCTACAATGAGCAGTTCTTC.

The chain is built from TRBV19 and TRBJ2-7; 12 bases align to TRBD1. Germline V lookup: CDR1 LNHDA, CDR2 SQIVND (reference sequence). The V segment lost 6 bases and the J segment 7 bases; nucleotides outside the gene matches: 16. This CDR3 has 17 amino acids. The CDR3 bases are TGTGCCAGTAGGGCCGGATCAGGGACAGGGGGCTCTCGGGAGCAGTACTTC. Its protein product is CASRAGSGTGGSREQYF.

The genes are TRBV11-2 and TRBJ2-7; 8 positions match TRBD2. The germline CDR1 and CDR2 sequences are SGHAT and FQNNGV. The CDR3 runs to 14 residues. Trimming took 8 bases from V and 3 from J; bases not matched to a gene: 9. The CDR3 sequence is CASSAQRGNYEQYF. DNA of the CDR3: TGTGCCAGCTCCGCCCAGCGGGGGAACTACGAGCAGTACTTC. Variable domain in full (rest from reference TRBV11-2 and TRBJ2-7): EAGVAQSPRYKIIEKRQSVAFWCNPISGHATLYWYQQILGQGPKLLIQFQNNGVVDDSQLPKDRFSAERLKGVDSTLKIQPAKLEDSAVYLCASSAQRGNYEQYFGPGTRLTVT.

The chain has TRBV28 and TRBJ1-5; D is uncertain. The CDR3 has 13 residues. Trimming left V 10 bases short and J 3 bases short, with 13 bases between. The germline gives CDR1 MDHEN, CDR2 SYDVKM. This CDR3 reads CATQPGPNQPQHF. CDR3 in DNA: TGTGCCACCCAACCAGGTCCCAATCAGCCCCAGCATTTT. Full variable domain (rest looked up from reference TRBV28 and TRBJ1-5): DVKVTQSSRYLVKRTGEKVFLECVQDMDHENMFWYRQDPGLGLRLIYFSYDVKMKEKGDIPEGYSVSREKKERFSLILESASTNQTSMYLCATQPGPNQPQHFGDGTRLSIL.

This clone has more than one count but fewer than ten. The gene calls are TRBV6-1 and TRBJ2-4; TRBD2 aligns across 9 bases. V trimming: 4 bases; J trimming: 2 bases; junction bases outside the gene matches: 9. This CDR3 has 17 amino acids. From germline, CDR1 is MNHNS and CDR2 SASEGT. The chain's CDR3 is CASSGSSSGTTKNIQYF. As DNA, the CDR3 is TGTGCCAGCAGTGGCTCTTCTAGCGGGACTACCAAAAACATTCAGTACTTC.

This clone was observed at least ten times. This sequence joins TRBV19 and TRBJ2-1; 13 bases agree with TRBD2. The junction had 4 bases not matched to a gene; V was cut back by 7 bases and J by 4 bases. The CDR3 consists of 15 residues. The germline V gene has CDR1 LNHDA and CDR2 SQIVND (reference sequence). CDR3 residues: CASNRLAGGYNEQFF. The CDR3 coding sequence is TGTGCCAGTAACCGACTAGCGGGGGGATACAATGAGCAGTTCTTC. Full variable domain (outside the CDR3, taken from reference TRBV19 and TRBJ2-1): DGGITQSPKYLFRKEGQNVTLSCEQNLNHDAMYWYRQDPGQGLRLIYYSQIVNDFQKGDIAEGYSVSREKKESFPLTVTSAQKNPTAFYLCASNRLAGGYNEQFFGPGTRLTVL.

The CDR3: CASTRSGGLNSPLHF. CDR3 DNA: TGTGCCAGCACGCGAAGCGGGGGACTTAATTCACCCCTCCACTTT. The chain links TRBV6-1 to TRBJ1-6; TRBD1 is a possible D gene (5 bases). Trimming shortened V by 7 bases and J by 6 bases, and 16 bases separated the two germline ends. The germline V gene encodes CDR1 MNHNS and CDR2 SASEGT. The CDR3 totals 15 residues.

The CDR3 DNA reads as TGTGCCAGCAGCATAGACAGGGGACCAGAAAATGGCTACACCTTC. The encoded protein is CASSIDRGPENGYTF. The rearrangement uses TRBV5-4 and TRBJ1-2; TRBD1 aligns across 8 bases. CDR3 length: 15 amino acids. Germline V gene sequence: CDR1 SGHNT, CDR2 YYREEE (reference sequence). V gave up 4 bases and J gave up 6 bases; unmatched junction bases: 11.

The CDR3: CASSLDLHSTDTQYF. CDR3 nucleotide sequence: TGTGCCAGCAGCTTGGATTTACATAGCACAGATACGCAGTATTTT. This chain connects TRBV5-4 to TRBJ2-3; D remains ambiguous. The CDR3 has 15 residues. Germline values: CDR1 SGHNT, CDR2 YYREEE (reference sequence). Trimming removed 0 bases at V and 0 bases at J, with 8 bases between.

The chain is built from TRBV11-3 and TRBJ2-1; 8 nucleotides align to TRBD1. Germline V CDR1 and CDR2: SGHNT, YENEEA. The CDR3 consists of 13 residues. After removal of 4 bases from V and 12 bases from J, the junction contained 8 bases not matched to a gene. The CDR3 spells CASSYQGAIGQFF. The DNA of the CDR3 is TGTGCCAGCAGCTACCAGGGGGCAATCGGGCAGTTCTTC.

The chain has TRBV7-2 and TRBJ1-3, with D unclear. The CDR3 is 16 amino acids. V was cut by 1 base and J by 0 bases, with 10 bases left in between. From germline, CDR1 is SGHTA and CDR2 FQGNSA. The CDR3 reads CASSLEGLGSGNTIYF. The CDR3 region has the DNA TGTGCCAGCAGCTTAGAGGGCTTGGGCTCTGGAAACACCATATATTTT. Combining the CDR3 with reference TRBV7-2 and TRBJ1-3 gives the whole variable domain GAGVSQSPSNKVTEKGKDVELRCDPISGHTALYWYRQSLGQGLEFLIYFQGNSAPDKSGLPSDRFSAERTGGSVSTLTIQRTQQEDSAVYLCASSLEGLGSGNTIYFGEGSWLTVV.

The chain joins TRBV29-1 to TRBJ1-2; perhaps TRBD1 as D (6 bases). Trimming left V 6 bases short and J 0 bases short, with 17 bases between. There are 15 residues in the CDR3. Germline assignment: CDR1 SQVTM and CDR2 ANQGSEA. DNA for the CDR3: TGCAGCGTGGGGGGCGCCGGTGGAGCTAACTATGGCTACACCTTC. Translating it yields CSVGGAGGANYGYTF. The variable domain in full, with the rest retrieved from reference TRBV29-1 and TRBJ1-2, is SAVISQKPSRDICQRGTSLTIQCQVDSQVTMMFWYRQQPGQSLTLIATANQGSEATYESGFVIDKFPISRPNLTFSTLTVSNMSPEDSSIYLCSVGGAGGANYGYTFGSGTRLTVV.

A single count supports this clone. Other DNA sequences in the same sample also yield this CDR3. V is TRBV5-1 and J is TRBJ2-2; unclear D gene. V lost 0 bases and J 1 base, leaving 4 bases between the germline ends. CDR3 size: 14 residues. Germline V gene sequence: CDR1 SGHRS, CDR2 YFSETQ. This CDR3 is CASSLVRNTGELFF. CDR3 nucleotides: TGCGCCAGCAGCTTGGTTAGGAACACCGGGGAGCTGTTTTTT.

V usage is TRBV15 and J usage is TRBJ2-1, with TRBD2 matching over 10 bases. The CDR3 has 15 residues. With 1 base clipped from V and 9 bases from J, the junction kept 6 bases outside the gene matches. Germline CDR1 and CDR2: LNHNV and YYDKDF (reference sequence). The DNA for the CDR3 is TGTGCCACCAGCAGAGTGAGCGGGAGGGCCGGTGAGCAGTTCTTC. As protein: CATSRVSGRAGEQFF.

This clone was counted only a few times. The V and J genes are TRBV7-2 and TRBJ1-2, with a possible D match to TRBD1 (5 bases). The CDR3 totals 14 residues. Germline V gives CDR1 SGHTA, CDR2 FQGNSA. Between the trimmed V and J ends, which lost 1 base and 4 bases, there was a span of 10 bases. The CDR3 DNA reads TGTGCCAGCAGCTTAGATGGGGGGGGCTATGGCTACACCTTC. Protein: CASSLDGGGYGYTF.

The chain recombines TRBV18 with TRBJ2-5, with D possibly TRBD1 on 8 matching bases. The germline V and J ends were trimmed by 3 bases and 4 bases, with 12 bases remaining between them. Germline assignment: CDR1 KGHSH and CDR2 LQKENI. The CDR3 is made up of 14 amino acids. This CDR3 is CASSPGGTGETQYF. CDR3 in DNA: TGTGCCAGCTCACCGGGGGGGACAGGAGAGACCCAGTACTTC. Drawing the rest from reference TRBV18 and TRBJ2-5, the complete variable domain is NAGVMQNPRHLVRRRGQEARLRCSPMKGHSHVYWYRQLPEEGLKFMVYLQKENIIDESGMPKERFSAEFPKEGPSILRIQQVVRGDSAAYFCASSPGGTGETQYFGPGTRLLVL.

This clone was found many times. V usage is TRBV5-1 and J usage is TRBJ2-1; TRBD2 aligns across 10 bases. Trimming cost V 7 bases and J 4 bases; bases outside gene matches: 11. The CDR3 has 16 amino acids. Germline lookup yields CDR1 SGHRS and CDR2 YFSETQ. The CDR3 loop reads CASGSWGSGGYNEQFF. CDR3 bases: TGCGCCAGCGGATCCTGGGGTAGCGGGGGGTACAATGAGCAGTTCTTC. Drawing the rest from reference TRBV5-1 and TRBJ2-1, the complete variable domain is KAGVTQTPRYLIKTRGQQVTLSCSPISGHRSVSWYQQTPGQGLQFLFEYFSETQRNKGNFPGRFSGRQFSNSRSEMNVSTLELGDSALYLCASGSWGSGGYNEQFFGPGTRLTVL.

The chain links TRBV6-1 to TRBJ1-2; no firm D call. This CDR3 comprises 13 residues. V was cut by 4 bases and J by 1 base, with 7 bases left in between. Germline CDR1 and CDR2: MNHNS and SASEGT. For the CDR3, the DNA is TGTGCCAGCAGTGGTATCGTTAACTATGGCTACACCTTC. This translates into CASSGIVNYGYTF.

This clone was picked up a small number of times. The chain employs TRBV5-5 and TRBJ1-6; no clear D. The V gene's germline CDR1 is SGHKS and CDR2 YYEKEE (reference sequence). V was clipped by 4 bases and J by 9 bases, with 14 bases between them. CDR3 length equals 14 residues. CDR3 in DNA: TGTGCCAGCAGCCCCTATCCGGGCGGTTCACCCCTCCACTTT. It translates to CASSPYPGGSPLHF.

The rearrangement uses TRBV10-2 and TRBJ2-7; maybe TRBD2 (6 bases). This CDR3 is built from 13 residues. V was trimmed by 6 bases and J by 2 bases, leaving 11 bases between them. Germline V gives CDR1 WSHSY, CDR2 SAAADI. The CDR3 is CASSGAGPYEQYF. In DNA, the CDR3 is TGCGCCAGCAGCGGGGCGGGACCCTACGAGCAGTACTTC.

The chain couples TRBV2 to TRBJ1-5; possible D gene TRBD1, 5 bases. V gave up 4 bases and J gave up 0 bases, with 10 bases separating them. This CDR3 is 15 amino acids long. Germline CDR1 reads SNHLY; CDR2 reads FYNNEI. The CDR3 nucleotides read TGTGCCAGCAGTGCGCAGGGTAATAGCAATCAGCCCCAGCATTTT. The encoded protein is CASSAQGNSNQPQHF.

Written as DNA, the CDR3 is TGTGCCAGCAGCTTCGGGCAGGCCGACACCGGGGAGCTGTTTTTT. Translated, it gives CASSFGQADTGELFF. This sequence joins TRBV5-4 and TRBJ2-2; D gene uncertain. The length of the CDR3 is 15 residues. V was clipped by 2 bases and J by 3 bases, with 11 bases between them. The germline V gene encodes CDR1 SGHNT and CDR2 YYREEE (reference sequence).

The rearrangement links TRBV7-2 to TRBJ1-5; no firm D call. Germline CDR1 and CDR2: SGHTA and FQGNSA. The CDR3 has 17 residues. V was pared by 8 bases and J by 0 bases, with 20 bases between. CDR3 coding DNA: TGTGCCAGCTCCCTCCGCCCAGACGCCGGTAGCAATCAGCCCCAGCATTTT. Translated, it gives CASSLRPDAGSNQPQHF.

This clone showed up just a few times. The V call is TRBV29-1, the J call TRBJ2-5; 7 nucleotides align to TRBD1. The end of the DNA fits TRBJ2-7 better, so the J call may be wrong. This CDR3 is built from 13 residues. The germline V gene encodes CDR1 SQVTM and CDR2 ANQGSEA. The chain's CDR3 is CSVRQGVINEQYF. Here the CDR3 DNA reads TGCAGCGTCAGACAGGGAGTAATAAACGAGCAGTACTTC.

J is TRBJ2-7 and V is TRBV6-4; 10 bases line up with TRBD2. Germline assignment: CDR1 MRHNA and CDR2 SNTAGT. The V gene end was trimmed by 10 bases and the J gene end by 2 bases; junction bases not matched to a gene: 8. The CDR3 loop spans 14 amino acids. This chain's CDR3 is CATTPAGGPYEQYF. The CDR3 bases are TGTGCCACCACACCAGCGGGAGGGCCCTACGAGCAGTACTTC.